This T cell receptor beta chain stems from a study of T cell repertoires in cytomegalovirus infection. V was clipped by 2 bases and J by 1 base; unmatched bases: 14. The CDR3 is 19 amino acids. Germline CDR1 SGHVS, CDR2 FQNEAQ. This clonotype was counted a few times. What it binds is unknown. A single record per CDR3 protein comes from TCRdb applying MiXCR to the reads. The sample carries tens of thousands of distinct CDR3 sequences, around 37% recorded once. Study findings and constraints: Ex vivo, HLA-C-restricted CMV-specific TCR beta clonotypes prevailed over the rest of the response.

The chain is built from TRBV7-8 and TRBJ2-5; the match to TRBD2 covers 9 bases. The sample in question was CD8+ T cells from cultured PBMCs, obtained from culture after CMV antigen stimulation. The clonotype was recovered from a human donor in good health (CMV status not recorded). Some clones in this sample may be carry-over from other donors' samples. In DNA, the CDR3 is TGTGCCAGCAGCTTAATTCGGGGCGGGGCTAGCGGGGTCCAAGAGACCCAGTACTTC. Translated, it gives CASSLIRGGASGVQETQYF. The variable domain in full, completed from reference TRBV7-8 and TRBJ2-5, reads GAGVSQSPRYKVAKRGQDVALRCDPISGHVSLFWYQQALGQGPEFLTYFQNEAQLDKSGLPSDRFFAERPEGSVSTLKIQRTQQEDSAVYLCASSLIRGGASGVQETQYFGPGTRLLVL.